This entry lists 3 T cell receptor beta chains sequenced from one sample in a study of T cell changes during pregnancy in multiple sclerosis. Here immunoSEQ multiplex PCR was the method, and the copy in TCRdb shows in-frame clones only, minus some. The sample holds roughly 84,000 clones, just over 90% seen once. The specimen was peripheral blood, collected in the third trimester of pregnancy. Receptors were obtained from a female donor in good health, enrolled as a control in a pregnancy study.

V is TRBV28 and J is TRBJ2-2, with 7 bases matching TRBD1. V lost 10 bases to trimming and J lost 6 bases; unmatched junction nucleotides: 14. From germline, CDR1 is MDHEN and CDR2 SYDVKM. The CDR3 runs to 15 residues. The CDR3 bases are TGTGCCACCACGCCGGGACAGAGCCTCGCCGGGGAGCTGTTTTTT. Amino acid sequence: CATTPGQSLAGELFF.

Here the CDR3 DNA reads TGTGCCAGCAGACCCGGGGGGGGGAACACTGAAGCTTTCTTT. This encodes CASRPGGGNTEAFF. The V gene is TRBV7-9, the J gene TRBJ1-1; perhaps TRBD1 as D (5 bases). The CDR3 is 14 residues long. The V gene's germline CDR1 is SEHNR and CDR2 FQNEAQ (reference sequence). The ends were cut back, 6 bases at V and 1 base at J, with 12 bases in the middle.

V usage is TRBV2 and J usage is TRBJ2-7, with D possibly TRBD2 on 6 matching bases. Germline V lookup: CDR1 SNHLY, CDR2 FYNNEI. The CDR3 is 13 residues long. The V and J ends lost 4 bases and 1 base respectively, with 8 bases between them. CDR3 residues: CASSVEGSYEQYF. The CDR3 DNA is TGTGCCAGCAGTGTGGAGGGGTCCTACGAGCAGTACTTC. The full variable domain, in which reference TRBV2 and TRBJ2-7 provide the parts outside the CDR3, is EPEVTQTPSHQVTQMGQEVILRCVPISNHLYFYWYRQILGQKVEFLVSFYNNEISEKSEIFDDQFSVERPDGSNFTLKIRSTKLEDSAMYFCASSVEGSYEQYFGPGTRLTVT.